The 29 T cell receptor beta chains presented below share a single source sample, sequenced in a study of blood T cell repertoires in COVID-19. Repertoires were generated with immunoSEQ multiplex PCR, while TCRdb's copy carries only in-frame clones and drops some. The sample consists of around 95,000 clones, about 80% of them appearing once. The sample taken for sequencing was peripheral blood. The receptor source for this set is a woman in her 70s with acute or convalescent COVID-19.

This clone was observed a single time. The rearrangement joins TRBV27 to TRBJ1-1; TRBD1 matches at 7 bases. V lost 4 bases to trimming and J lost 0 bases; unmatched junction nucleotides: 5. Germline V gene lookup returns CDR1 MNHEY and CDR2 SMNVEV (reference sequence). This CDR3 is built from 15 residues. The CDR3 here is CASSSPGQMNTEAFF. CDR3 coding DNA: TGTGCCAGCAGTTCCCCGGGACAGATGAACACTGAAGCTTTCTTT.

The rearrangement links TRBV6-5 to TRBJ2-7; TRBD2 matches 12 bases. Looked up from germline, CDR1 is MNHEY and CDR2 is SVGAGI. The CDR3 is made up of 14 amino acids. V dropped 5 bases and J dropped 6; count of bases not matched to a gene: 5. The CDR3 is CASSPRLAGAEQYF. CDR3 nucleotides: TGTGCCAGCAGTCCAAGACTAGCGGGGGCCGAGCAGTACTTC.

The rearrangement links TRBV5-1 to TRBJ2-1, with 11 bases fitting TRBD2. Losses at the gene ends were 2 bases for V and 9 bases for J; bases not matched to a gene: 7. This CDR3 region has 15 residues. Per the germline V gene, CDR1 is SGHRS and CDR2 is YFSETQ. The CDR3 reads CASSLGSGGVGEQFF. CDR3 sequence (DNA): TGCGCCAGCAGCTTAGGTAGCGGGGGGGTCGGTGAGCAGTTCTTC.

The chain couples TRBV7-9 to TRBJ2-3; the D is unclear. The CDR3 spans 14 residues. V lost 5 bases, J lost 0 bases, and 9 bases lay in between. CDR1 and CDR2 from the germline V gene are SEHNR and FQNEAQ (reference sequence). Here the CDR3 DNA reads TGTGCCAGCAGCATAATAATGAGCACAGATACGCAGTATTTT. Translation: CASSIIMSTDTQYF.

This rearrangement joins TRBV10-3 to TRBJ1-1; D gene unclear. Trimming left V 10 bases short and J 3 bases short, with 15 bases between. The germline V gene has CDR1 ENHRY and CDR2 SYGVKD. This CDR3 spans 13 amino acids. CDR3 region: CATMRGRDTEAFF. CDR3 DNA: TGTGCCACCATGCGCGGGAGGGACACTGAAGCTTTCTTT.

This clone was recorded once. The V and J genes are TRBV5-5 and TRBJ1-1; D perhaps matches TRBD1 (5 bases). Germline CDR1 SGHKS, CDR2 YYEKEE (reference sequence). The ends were cut back, 4 bases at V and 1 base at J, with 14 bases in the middle. The CDR3 contains 15 residues. The CDR3 nucleotides read TGTGCCAGCAGCCTACTTGGGGCCCAGAACACTGAAGCTTTCTTT. Encoded protein: CASSLLGAQNTEAFF.

V gene TRBV6-5 combines with J gene TRBJ1-1; tentative D call: TRBD1 (5 bases). This CDR3 is built from 14 residues. Germline-derived CDR1 and CDR2 are MNHEY and SVGAGI. V lost 6 bases to trimming and J lost 4 bases, with 15 bases between them. The CDR3 bases are TGTGCCAGCAGCCCCGTTCGGGGGGTCACTGAAGCTTTCTTT. Protein product: CASSPVRGVTEAFF.

CDR3 protein: CAIKNGLAGGLSYNEQFF. In DNA form, the CDR3 reads TGTGCCATCAAAAATGGACTAGCGGGGGGCCTCTCCTACAATGAGCAGTTCTTC. This chain uses TRBV10-3 with TRBJ2-1; 14 bases agree with TRBD2. CDR3 length: 18 amino acids. J lost 0 bases, V lost 7 bases, and 8 bases had no gene match. The germline V gene encodes CDR1 ENHRY and CDR2 SYGVKD.

The chain carries TRBV3-1 (or the pseudogene TRBV3-2) and TRBJ1-1; 9 nucleotides line up with TRBD1. The germline gives CDR1 LGHDT, CDR2 YNNKEL (reference sequence). Germline trimming cut 2 bases from V and 6 bases from J; bases unmatched to any gene: 10. This CDR3 has 16 amino acids. CDR3 coding DNA: TGTGCCAGCAGCCAACCCGGGGGACAGGGATGGGCTGAAGCTTTCTTT. It specifies CASSQPGGQGWAEAFF.

This chain links TRBV6-2 or TRBV6-3 with TRBJ2-5, with TRBD1 as a possible D gene (6 bases). V gave up 5 bases and J gave up 5 bases, with 21 bases separating them. CDR1 and CDR2 (germline): MNHEY, SVGEGT. The CDR3 covers 16 residues. CDR3 nucleotides: TGTGCCAGCAGTCGAAATCCCTGGACAGACCCTGAGACCCAGTACTTC. Its translation: CASSRNPWTDPETQYF.

This clone was picked up one time. The chain is built from TRBV9 and TRBJ2-5, with a possible D match to TRBD2 (5 bases). Germline values: CDR1 SGDLS, CDR2 YYNGEE. This CDR3 has 15 amino acids. The V and J ends lost 4 bases and 1 base respectively, with 14 bases between them. CDR3 DNA: TGTGCCAGCAGCCTTCTTACCGGGATCCAAGAGACCCAGTACTTC. Encoded protein: CASSLLTGIQETQYF.

Only one count was recorded for this clone. This chain connects TRBV19 to TRBJ1-5, with 9 nucleotides matching TRBD1. Looked up from germline, CDR1 is LNHDA and CDR2 is SQIVND (reference sequence). The CDR3 is 14 residues long. J lost 7 bases, V lost 7 bases, and 8 bases had no gene match. CDR3 residues: CASTGTGFLQPQHF. The DNA for the CDR3 is TGTGCCAGTACCGGGACAGGGTTTTTGCAGCCCCAGCATTTT.

This clone was counted once. CDR3 amino acids: CASSYSTSVEQFF. CDR3 sequence (DNA): TGTGCCAGCAGTTACTCGACTTCGGTTGAGCAGTTCTTC. The chain employs TRBV6-5 and TRBJ2-1; D is uncertain. V was trimmed by 0 bases and J by 9 bases, leaving 9 bases between them. Germline CDR1 reads MNHEY; CDR2 reads SVGAGI. This CDR3 is 13 amino acids long.

The chain carries TRBV6-1 and TRBJ1-3; the match to TRBD1 covers 9 bases. V was pared by 4 bases and J by 0 bases, with 7 bases of the junction left unmatched. CDR1 and CDR2 (germline): MNHNS, SASEGT. The CDR3 runs 17 residues. As DNA, the CDR3 is TGTGCCAGCAGTGCGTCCGGGACAGGGAACTCTGGAAACACCATATATTTT. Translating gives CASSASGTGNSGNTIYF.

In its sample, this clone was seen a few times. V usage is TRBV2 and J usage is TRBJ1-6, with 9 bases lining up with TRBD1. Germline V CDR1 and CDR2: SNHLY, FYNNEI. The J segment lost 10 bases and the V segment lost 1 base, leaving 5 bases of the junction unmatched. The CDR3 runs 15 residues. CDR3 DNA sequence: TGTGCCAGCAGTGAAGAGGGGACAGGGTCCTCACCCCTCCACTTT. Its protein is CASSEEGTGSSPLHF.

This clone was seen more than once but under ten times. J is TRBJ2-2 and V is TRBV30, with TRBD2 matching 13 bases. With 4 bases clipped from V and 2 bases from J, the junction kept 4 bases outside the gene matches. The CDR3 spans 16 residues. The germline V gene has CDR1 GTSNPN and CDR2 SVGIG (reference sequence). The CDR3 coding sequence is TGTGCCTGGACGGGACTAGCGGGACCAAACACCGGGGAGCTGTTTTTT. Its translation is CAWTGLAGPNTGELFF.

The J gene is TRBJ1-2, the V gene TRBV7-2; 8 bases line up with TRBD1. V was clipped by 1 base and J by 6 bases; unmatched bases: 7. CDR1 is SGHTA, CDR2 FQGNSA, per germline. This CDR3 is 15 amino acids long. CDR3 nucleotides: TGTGCCAGCAGCTTAGTATTGGACAGGGTGAATGGCTACACCTTC. The encoded protein is CASSLVLDRVNGYTF.

In its sample, this clone was seen a few times. The V call is TRBV19, the J call TRBJ2-7; D is undetermined. The CDR3 loop spans 13 amino acids. From germline, CDR1 is LNHDA and CDR2 SQIVND (reference sequence). V was clipped by 1 base and J by 3 bases, with 7 bases between them. CDR3 sequence (DNA): TGTGCCAGTAGTATAGGTCCCCTCTACGAGCAGTACGTC. It encodes CASSIGPLYEQYV.

The chain joins TRBV10-1 to TRBJ2-1; 10 bases agree with TRBD2. CDR3 length equals 15 residues. Trimming at V came to 7 bases and at J to 7 bases, leaving 10 bases not matched to a gene. Germline lookup yields CDR1 WNHNN and CDR2 SYGVQD (reference sequence). CDR3 DNA sequence: TGCGCCAGCACCCTGGAAGCGGGGGGGCCTAATGAGCAGTTCTTC. It codes for CASTLEAGGPNEQFF.

The V gene is TRBV6-1, the J gene TRBJ1-4; D is possibly TRBD1 (6 bases). The CDR3 covers 13 residues. CDR1 and CDR2 from the germline V gene are MNHNS and SASEGT. The V gene lost 7 bases and the J gene lost 7 bases, with 13 bases spanning the gap. CDR3 bases: TGTGCCAGCATAGGGGGAAGTGGTGAAAAACTGTTTTTT. Translation gives CASIGGSGEKLFF.

The chain employs TRBV7-9 and TRBJ1-2, with a weak D call TRBD1 (6 bases). Germline lookup yields CDR1 SEHNR and CDR2 FQNEAQ (reference sequence). V was clipped by 1 base and J by 5 bases, with 14 bases between them. CDR3 length: 15 amino acids. The CDR3 nucleotides read TGTGCCAGCAGCTTAGAGCCGGCAGGGGATTATGGCTACACCTTC. Its protein is CASSLEPAGDYGYTF.

This rearrangement joins TRBV4-1 to TRBJ1-5; possible D gene TRBD1, 6 bases. The CDR3 loop spans 17 amino acids. Germline V gene lookup returns CDR1 MGHRA and CDR2 YSYEKL. Trimming took 0 bases from V and 6 from J, leaving 18 bases between them. CDR3 nucleotides: TGCGCCAGCAGCCAAGAAACAGGGCGTTTTTCTGGTCAGCCCCAGCATTTT. Translation: CASSQETGRFSGQPQHF.

The V and J genes are TRBV7-8 and TRBJ2-7, with 7 bases that match TRBD1. The CDR3 consists of 13 residues. Germline CDR1 is SGHVS and CDR2 is FQNEAQ. J was trimmed by 7 bases and V by 5 bases; bases with no gene match: 8. CDR3 in amino acids: CASSLRQGGEQYF. The CDR3 DNA sequence: TGTGCCAGCAGCCTGCGACAGGGTGGGGAGCAGTACTTC.

The rearrangement uses TRBV7-6 and TRBJ2-2; D is unresolved. The V gene lost 3 bases and the J gene lost 4 bases, with 15 bases spanning the gap. Germline CDR1 is SGHVS and CDR2 is FNYEAQ. The CDR3 has 16 residues. The CDR3 protein is CASSLAPVSGTGELFF. The CDR3 nucleotides are TGTGCCAGCAGCTTGGCGCCAGTTTCGGGCACCGGGGAGCTGTTTTTT.

The chain combines TRBV4-3 with TRBJ2-5; 11 positions match TRBD2. V was pared by 3 bases and J by 4 bases, with 7 bases of the junction left unmatched. Germline V lookup: CDR1 LGHNA, CDR2 YSLEER. The CDR3 totals 16 residues. The CDR3 region is CASSQNSGGASETQYF. Here the CDR3 DNA reads TGCGCCAGCAGCCAGAATAGCGGGGGGGCCTCAGAGACCCAGTACTTC.

The CDR3 spells CASSQTTGPEAFF. The DNA for the CDR3 is TGTGCCAGCAGCCAAACGACAGGTCCTGAAGCTTTCTTT. This chain uses TRBV5-4 with TRBJ1-1; maybe TRBD1 (6 bases). CDR3 length: 13 amino acids. Trimming shortened V by 4 bases and J by 6 bases, and 13 bases separated the two germline ends. Germline V lookup: CDR1 SGHNT, CDR2 YYREEE (reference sequence).

This clone has a handful of counts. The chain links TRBV7-6 to TRBJ2-2; 7 nucleotides match TRBD2. This CDR3 has 16 residues. V lost 2 bases and J lost 4; bases outside the gene matches: 7. Germline V gene lookup returns CDR1 SGHVS and CDR2 FNYEAQ. The CDR3, as DNA: TGTGCCAGCAGCTTATCGGGGGGAGTACCCACCGGGGAGCTGTTTTTT. Amino acids: CASSLSGGVPTGELFF.

The chain has TRBV7-8 and TRBJ1-3; tentative D call: TRBD1 (5 bases). Trimming stripped 1 base from V and 8 bases from J, with 18 bases between. There are 16 residues in the CDR3. The germline gives CDR1 SGHVS, CDR2 FQNEAQ. The CDR3 sequence is CASSLGGVWRGDTIYF. The DNA for the CDR3 is TGTGCCAGCAGCTTAGGAGGGGTTTGGAGGGGTGACACCATATATTTT.

This chain links TRBV3-1 (or the pseudogene TRBV3-2) with TRBJ2-3, with a possible D match to TRBD1 (6 bases). The CDR3 totals 15 residues. CDR1 is LGHDT and CDR2 is YNNKEL in the germline V gene (reference sequence). The V and J ends lost 2 bases and 1 base respectively, with 10 bases between them. The DNA of the CDR3 is TGTGCCAGCAGCCAAACAGGGTTGGGCACAGATACGCAGTATTTT. Amino acids: CASSQTGLGTDTQYF.